This TCR beta chain stems from a study of shared clonotypes between healthy human individuals. Study summary: Aged between 18 and 49, the donors were a couple of women and three men. Study observations and caveats: The represented genetic and exposure-history diversity was limited by the small number of donors. In this cohort, only blood was sampled, and tissue repertoires likely differ.

CD45RO-negative, CCR7-positively selected cells formed the naive CD8 fraction, excluding terminally differentiated effector memory CD45RA+ cells. Concerning this clone: Its antigen remains unknown.

CDR1 is MNHEY and CDR2 is SMNVEV in the germline V gene (reference sequence). The CDR3 totals 15 residues. Trimming removed 5 bases from V and 7 bases from J; junction bases left unmatched: 10. Authors' data handling: From ImmunoSEQ came sequences covering only the junction and carrying no quality scores, so filtering differed. Profiling relied on immunoSEQ multiplex PCR, and the TCRdb table lists in-frame clones only, not all of them. From that table come the V and J calls and clone size; the DNA was used to work out D and trimming. The sample yields fewer than 1 million clones, 95% to 97% seen once.

The rearrangement uses TRBV27 and TRBJ2-1; 8 positions match TRBD2. Sample: naive CD8+ T cells sorted from blood. The receptor was derived from a man younger than 45 in good health. The CDR3 DNA is TGTGCCAGCAGTCTGAAGCGGGAGAGGTCTAATGAGCAGTTCTTC. As protein: CASSLKRERSNEQFF.